There are many counts of the clone carrying this T cell receptor (beta chain). Antigen unknown. A universal primer site and UMIs were added as TCR cDNA was made by 5'RACE template switching. TCRdb ran MiXCR on the 5' RACE reads and lists one entry per CDR3 protein. The data hold more than 300,000 distinct CDR3 sequences, with approximately 4.5% observed a single time. The germline gives CDR1 MGHDK, CDR2 SYGVNS. Trimming removed 3 bases from V and 7 bases from J, with 16 bases in between. There are 16 residues in the CDR3. This record belongs to a study of T cells after yellow fever vaccination. General study findings and limits: Abundant clonotypes (contaminants from the bulk population) could be present in FACS-sorted repertoires. The CD4 and CD8 compartments had a small share of their clonotypes in common. At about 97% for CD4 and 70% to 90% for CD8, most primary-vaccination clones showed up again after the booster.

The sample in question was PBMCs, obtained 15 days after the yellow fever booster vaccination. The rearrangement joins TRBV25-1 to TRBJ1-6, with a tentative D call TRBD1 (5 bases). The TCR sequence derives from a young man who received the YFV17D yellow fever vaccine. This CDR3 reads CASSEYRGRVNSPLHF. Written as DNA, the CDR3 is TGTGCCAGCAGTGAGTATAGGGGCAGAGTAAATTCACCCCTCCACTTT.